Listed below are T cell receptor beta chains from one sample, sequenced in a study of cytomegalovirus exposure and HLA in healthy donors. Sequenced by immunoSEQ multiplex PCR; TCRdb stores in-frame clones only, minus some. The table records approximately 200,000 clones, approximately 80% of them present only once. Sequencing was done on a sample of PBMCs. The receptors were gathered from a girl aged 2-10 years in good health and CMV-seronegative. CDR3s include the opening cysteine and the closing phenylalanine or tryptophan. A D gene is named only where the DNA matches it firmly. Clone size, where shown, is once, few, many, or a class for clones that have expanded.

CDR3aa,CDR3nt,abundance,v_gene,j_gene,d_gene
CASSSRTNEKLFF,TGTGCCAGTAGTAGCAGGACTAATGAAAAACTGTTTTTT,few,TRBV19,TRBJ1-4,-
CATDRDGTMNTEAFF,TGTGCCACCGACAGGGACGGGACAATGAACACTGAAGCTTTCTTT,-,TRBV19,TRBJ1-1,TRBD1
CASSQEEGTTDEQYF,TGTGCCAGCAGCCAAGAGGAGGGAACTACCGACGAGCAGTACTTC,-,TRBV4-2,TRBJ2-7,-
CASSLEGLSYEQYF,TGTGCCAGCAGCTTAGAGGGACTTTCCTACGAGCAGTACTTC,-,TRBV7-9,TRBJ2-7,-
CASSLYPDMSPYNEQFF,TGCGCCAGCAGCCTGTACCCGGACATGAGCCCCTACAATGAGCAGTTCTTC,-,TRBV5-1,TRBJ2-1,-
CASSEGQGAYEQYF,TGTGCCAGCAGTGAAGGACAGGGGGCCTACGAGCAGTACTTC,few,TRBV6-1,TRBJ2-7,TRBD1
CASRTGGSYGYTF,TGTGCCAGCCGGACAGGAGGATCCTATGGCTACACCTTC,once,TRBV5-4,TRBJ1-2,TRBD1
CASSFLGGREGQPQHF,TGTGCCAGCAGCTTCCTCGGCGGCAGGGAAGGACAGCCCCAGCATTTT,-,TRBV7-2,TRBJ1-5,-
CASSLTSGGKETQYF,TGTGCCAGCAGCTTGACTAGCGGGGGGAAAGAGACCCAGTACTTC,-,TRBV5-4,TRBJ2-5,TRBD2
CASSEPGQVIDEQFF,TGTGCCAGCAGTGAGCCGGGACAGGTGATTGATGAGCAGTTCTTC,-,TRBV6-1,TRBJ2-1,TRBD1
CARSPGRGYGYTF,TGTGCCAGGAGCCCCGGTAGGGGGTATGGCTACACCTTC,-,TRBV2,TRBJ1-2,-
CASSYGQVNTEAFF,TGTGCCAGCAGTTATGGACAGGTGAACACTGAAGCTTTCTTT,-,TRBV6-6,TRBJ1-1,TRBD1
CASARGAGEAFF,TGTGCCAGCGCTCGGGGGGCTGGTGAAGCTTTCTTT,-,TRBV6-5,TRBJ1-1,-
CASRLTGGPSYGYTF,TGTGCCAGTAGACTGACAGGGGGTCCCTCCTATGGCTACACCTTC,-,TRBV19,TRBJ1-2,TRBD1
CASSLGHNEQFF,TGCGCCAGCAGCTTGGGGCACAATGAGCAGTTCTTC,-,TRBV5-1,TRBJ2-1,-
CASSLTGTAYGYTF,TGCGCCAGCAGCCTGACCGGGACAGCCTATGGCTACACCTTC,-,TRBV5-1,TRBJ1-2,TRBD1
CASSLSTQGNSPLHF,TGTGCCAGCAGTTTATCGACACAGGGTAATTCACCCCTCCACTTT,-,TRBV27,TRBJ1-6,-
CASSSLTSVEGGELFF,TGCGCCAGCAGCTCCTTAACTAGCGTCGAAGGCGGGGAGCTGTTTTTT,-,TRBV5-1,TRBJ2-2,TRBD2
CASSGQAPPKGGELFF,TGTGCCAGCAGCGGACAGGCTCCTCCGAAGGGCGGGGAGCTGTTTTTT,few,TRBV4-2,TRBJ2-2,TRBD1
CASSLGLTNEQFF,TGCGCCAGCAGCTTGGGACTTACTAATGAGCAGTTCTTC,-,TRBV5-1,TRBJ2-1,-
CASSEYGTGVKNTEAFF,TGTGCCAGCAGTGAATATGGGACAGGGGTCAAGAACACTGAAGCTTTCTTT,-,TRBV25-1,TRBJ1-1,TRBD1
CASRAGGGTHYEQYF,TGTGCCAGCAGGGCCGGTGGCGGGACCCACTACGAGCAGTACTTC,-,TRBV7-9,TRBJ2-7,-
CASGSGTGDEKLFF,TGTGCTAGTGGTTCCGGGACAGGGGACGAAAAACTGTTTTTT,few,TRBV12-5,TRBJ1-4,TRBD1
CASSGQLNTEAFF,TGTGCCAGCAGTGGACAGTTGAACACTGAAGCTTTCTTT,-,TRBV6-1,TRBJ1-1,-
CASADGGEQYF,TGCGCCAGCGCCGACGGAGGCGAGCAGTACTTC,-,TRBV10-2,TRBJ2-7,-
CASSLGTGSYNEQFF,TGTGCCAGCAGCTTAGGGACTGGCTCCTACAATGAGCAGTTCTTC,-,TRBV7-2,TRBJ2-1,-
CAWTSAGVRNTEAFF,TGTGCCTGGACATCCGCGGGGGTAAGAAACACTGAAGCTTTCTTT,-,TRBV30,TRBJ1-1,-